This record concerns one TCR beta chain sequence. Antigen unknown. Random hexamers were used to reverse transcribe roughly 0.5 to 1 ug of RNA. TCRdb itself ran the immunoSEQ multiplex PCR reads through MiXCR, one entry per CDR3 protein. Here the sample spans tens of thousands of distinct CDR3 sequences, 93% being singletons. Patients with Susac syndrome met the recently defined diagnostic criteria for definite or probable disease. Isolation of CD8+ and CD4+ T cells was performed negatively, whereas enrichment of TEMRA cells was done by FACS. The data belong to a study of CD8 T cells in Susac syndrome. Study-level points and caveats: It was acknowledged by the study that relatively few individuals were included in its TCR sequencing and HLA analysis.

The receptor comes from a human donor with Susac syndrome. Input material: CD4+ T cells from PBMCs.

The CDR3 sequence is CATSRANIPGTDNGYTF. CDR3 nucleotides: TGTGCCACCAGCAGAGCCAACATCCCCGGGACAGATAATGGCTACACCTTC. The chain uses TRBV15 and TRBJ1-2; 7 nucleotides match TRBD1. Germline values: CDR1 LNHNV, CDR2 YYDKDF (reference sequence). The CDR3 extends over 17 amino acids. With V trimmed by 1 base and J by 6 bases, 14 bases remained unmatched.